The T cell receptor beta chain described here comes from a study of blood T cell repertoires in COVID-19. Background on the study: PBMCs, B-cell-depleted T cells, or T cells were the source of the cDNA or gDNA that made up the material.

TCRdb's table, derived via immunoSEQ multiplex PCR, lists solely in-frame clones and lacks some. Of over 200,000 clones in the sample, about 88% were seen once. The CDR3 spans 16 residues. Germline V lookup: CDR1 MNHEY, CDR2 SMNVEV (reference sequence). Trimming stripped 4 bases from V and 3 bases from J, with 19 bases between. Sequencing used peripheral blood. This chain connects TRBV27 to TRBJ2-7, with no clear D. The TCR comes from a man in his forties or fifties with acute or convalescent COVID-19. The CDR3 coding sequence is TGTGCCAGCAGTTACCGACGGAGAGGCCCCGTCTACGAGCAGTACTTC. Its protein product is CASSYRRRGPVYEQYF.